Sequencing of this T cell receptor beta chain was carried out in a study of T cells in Graves' hyperthyroidism and ophthalmopathy. This clonotype was counted between two and nine times. Authors of the study amplified TCR beta CDR3 regions from RNA transcripts. HTBI primers were used for first-round RT-PCR of the TCR CDR3. Each CDR3 protein gets one entry after TCRdb re-called the multiplex PCR reads with MiXCR. In the table there are about half a million distinct CDR3 sequences, just under 20% of which are singletons. V was cut by 0 bases and J by 4 bases, with 12 bases left in between. CDR1 MNHNS and CDR2 SASEGT come from the germline V gene. This CDR3 contains 15 residues.

The receptor's source is a man in his forties with Graves' ophthalmopathy. The specimen was blood. The V and J genes are TRBV6-1 and TRBJ1-2, with D maybe TRBD1 (5 bases). The CDR3 nucleotides are TGTGCCAGCAGTGAAGCAACAGGCCAGACCTATGGCTACACCTTC. Residues: CASSEATGQTYGYTF.